Shown below are 17 T cell receptor beta chains from a single sample sequenced in a study of identical twins. TCRdb re-called the 5' RACE reads with MiXCR, one entry per CDR3 protein. The table includes about 700,000 distinct CDR3 sequences, 5.5% to 6.5% detected once. The sequenced sample was naive T cells sorted from blood. All receptors derive from a man aged 18-30 years in good health.

At least ten counts were recorded for this clonotype. The chain recombines TRBV12-3 or TRBV12-4 with TRBJ2-5; D is possibly TRBD1 or TRBD2 (5 bases each). V lost 6 bases and J lost 5, with 22 bases in between. This CDR3 is 16 amino acids long. In DNA form, the CDR3 reads TGTGCCAGCAGACAAGTGGGCCAGGGTTGGGAGGAGACCCAGTACTTC. Translated, it gives CASRQVGQGWEETQYF.

CDR3 in DNA: TGTGCCAGCAGCCAAAGACGGGACAGGGGCTCCTACGAGCAGTACTTC. This gives the protein CASSQRRDRGSYEQYF. The rearrangement links TRBV7-2 to TRBJ2-7; TRBD1 aligns across 10 bases. J lost 0 bases, V lost 5 bases, and 7 bases had no gene match. The CDR3 is 16 residues long. Per germline, CDR1 SGHTA and CDR2 FQGNSA. Drawing the rest from reference TRBV7-2 and TRBJ2-7, the complete variable domain is GAGVSQSPSNKVTEKGKDVELRCDPISGHTALYWYRQSLGQGLEFLIYFQGNSAPDKSGLPSDRFSAERTGGSVSTLTIQRTQQEDSAVYLCASSQRRDRGSYEQYFGPGTRLTVT.

In this sample, this clonotype turned up many times. The chain recombines TRBV28 with TRBJ1-2; 7 bases are shared with TRBD1. After removal of 8 bases from V and 3 bases from J, the junction contained 6 bases not matched to a gene. Germline CDR1 and CDR2: MDHEN and SYDVKM. This CDR3 contains 13 residues. DNA of the CDR3: TGTGCCAGCGGGGGACAGAGGTACTATGGCTACACCTTC. Residues: CASGGQRYYGYTF.

This clonotype came up a few times. The chain links TRBV4-2 to TRBJ2-6; D is possibly TRBD1 or TRBD2 (6 bases each). Deletions cut 0 bases from V and 0 bases from J, with 9 bases between. Germline V gives CDR1 LGHNA, CDR2 YNFKEQ. The CDR3 has 17 residues. The CDR3 DNA reads TGTGCCAGCAGCCAAGAAGGGGGGCTCTCTGGGGCCAACGTCCTGACTTTC. Translated, it gives CASSQEGGLSGANVLTF.

The rearrangement links TRBV2 to TRBJ2-2, with D perhaps TRBD2 (6 bases). The CDR3 sequence is 15 residues long. Trimming removed 0 bases at V and 4 bases at J, with 9 bases between. Germline V gene data show CDR1 as SNHLY and CDR2 as FYNNEI. The CDR3 bases are TGTGCCAGCAGTGAAGCGAGGGGAGGCACCGGGGAGCTGTTTTTT. This sequence encodes CASSEARGGTGELFF.

This chain joins TRBV7-9 and TRBJ2-7, with TRBD2 matching over 11 bases. Germline V CDR1 and CDR2: SEHNR, FQNEAQ (reference sequence). The J segment lost 1 base and the V segment lost 2 bases, leaving 1 base of the junction unmatched. The CDR3 runs 15 residues. CDR3 in DNA: TGTGCCAGCAGCTTAATAGCGGGAGGGTCCTACGAGCAGTACGTC. The encoded protein is CASSLIAGGSYEQYV.

This clonotype was picked up a small number of times. The chain carries TRBV30 and TRBJ2-7; 9 nucleotides line up with TRBD2. J gave up 5 bases and V 5 bases, and 13 bases lay outside the gene matches. This CDR3 comprises 15 residues. CDR1 is GTSNPN, CDR2 SVGIG, per germline (reference sequence). The CDR3 DNA reads as TGTGCCTGGGTTCCCAGCGGGCGGGAGGGGAACGAGCAGTACTTC. This codes for CAWVPSGREGNEQYF.

The chain combines TRBV5-1 with TRBJ2-3; 10 nucleotides match TRBD2. V was clipped by 5 bases and J by 4 bases; unmatched bases: 7. This CDR3 has 15 residues. Germline-derived CDR1 and CDR2 are SGHRS and YFSETQ. This CDR3 reads CASSFPGLASDTQYF. DNA for the CDR3: TGCGCCAGCAGTTTTCCGGGACTAGCGTCAGATACGCAGTATTTT. Supplemented by reference TRBV5-1 and TRBJ2-3, the full variable domain reads KAGVTQTPRYLIKTRGQQVTLSCSPISGHRSVSWYQQTPGQGLQFLFEYFSETQRNKGNFPGRFSGRQFSNSRSEMNVSTLELGDSALYLCASSFPGLASDTQYFGPGTRLTVL.

Only a few counts were recorded for this clonotype. The chain is built from TRBV9 and TRBJ2-1; 9 bases map to TRBD2. Germline lookup yields CDR1 SGDLS and CDR2 YYNGEE. The V segment lost 0 bases and the J segment 4 bases; nucleotides outside the gene matches: 5. This CDR3 has 16 residues. The CDR3 here is CASSVARSGRYNEQFF. CDR3 nucleotide sequence: TGTGCCAGCAGCGTAGCGAGGAGCGGGAGGTACAATGAGCAGTTCTTC.

This clonotype came up many times. This chain links TRBV7-7 with TRBJ2-2; D is ambiguous. The CDR3 loop spans 18 amino acids. Germline CDR1 and CDR2: SSHAT and FNYEAQ (reference sequence). The V end lost 5 bases, the J end lost 1 base, and 20 bases lay between the germline ends. The CDR3, as DNA: TGTGCCAGCAGCCACCCTCGTAACGGGCTTCAGAACACCGGGGAGCTGTTTTTT. Amino acids: CASSHPRNGLQNTGELFF.

The chain couples TRBV7-2 to TRBJ2-5; 11 nucleotides agree with TRBD2. The V segment lost 3 bases and the J segment 3 bases; nucleotides outside the gene matches: 9. CDR1 and CDR2 from the germline V gene are SGHTA and FQGNSA. The CDR3 extends over 17 amino acids. Written as DNA, the CDR3 is TGTGCCAGCAGCTTCCCCGGGACTAGCGGCAGAAAAGAGACCCAGTACTTC. Its translation: CASSFPGTSGRKETQYF.

This clonotype was seen at least ten times. J is TRBJ2-1 and V is TRBV5-1; no reliable D call. This CDR3 spans 17 amino acids. Trimming pared 4 bases from V and 4 bases from J, leaving 21 bases between. Germline CDR1 reads SGHRS; CDR2 reads YFSETQ. CDR3: CASSPVAGQGRYNEQFF. In nucleotides, the CDR3 is TGCGCCAGCAGCCCCGTCGCAGGCCAAGGGCGGTACAATGAGCAGTTCTTC.

The V call is TRBV7-2, the J call TRBJ1-4, with TRBD1 matching over 7 bases. Trimming cost V 5 bases and J 8 bases; bases outside gene matches: 11. CDR3 length equals 15 residues. Germline values: CDR1 SGHTA, CDR2 FQGNSA. CDR3 sequence: CASSPRGTAGEKLFF. Here the CDR3 DNA reads TGTGCCAGCAGCCCCAGGGGGACGGCGGGGGAAAAACTGTTTTTT.

This clonotype was found a few times. The chain carries TRBV5-1 and TRBJ2-5; D may match TRBD1 or TRBD2 (5 bases each). Germline CDR1 and CDR2: SGHRS and YFSETQ. The CDR3 length is 15 residues. The V gene lost 4 bases and the J gene lost 4 bases, with 17 bases spanning the gap. CDR3 DNA: TGCGCCAGCAGCCCGGTGGGACCCACGGGAGAGACCCAGTACTTC. This codes for CASSPVGPTGETQYF.

CDR3 sequence: CASSLGPRGRETQYF. The CDR3 DNA is TGTGCCAGCAGTTTAGGGCCCAGGGGCCGAGAGACCCAGTACTTC. The chain is built from TRBV12-3 or TRBV12-4 and TRBJ2-5, with a tentative D call TRBD1 (6 bases). CDR3 length equals 15 residues. Trimming took off 1 base at V and 4 bases at J, with 13 bases between the two ends.

This clonotype has more than one count but fewer than ten. The rearrangement links TRBV3-1 to TRBJ1-1; D remains ambiguous. The CDR3 is 13 amino acids. Looked up from germline, CDR1 is LGHDT and CDR2 is YNNKEL (reference sequence). V shed 0 bases and J shed 7 bases, with 9 bases lying between them. CDR3 nucleotide sequence: TGTGCCAGCAGCCAAGAAGGGCGAAGTGAAGCTTTCTTT. It yields the protein CASSQEGRSEAFF.

This clonotype was seen more than once but under ten times. This chain uses TRBV24-1 with TRBJ1-1, with a weak D call TRBD1 (5 bases). V was cut by 5 bases and J by 5 bases, with 11 bases left in between. CDR1 is KGHDR and CDR2 is SFDVKD in the germline V gene. The CDR3 sequence is 13 residues long. The CDR3 loop reads CATSVAGRTEAFF. Here the CDR3 DNA reads TGTGCCACCAGTGTGGCGGGGCGGACTGAAGCTTTCTTT.